The 15 T cell receptor beta chains reported below all come from one sample, sequenced in a study of radiation and T cells in renal cell carcinoma. Time point reported: baseline pretreatment blood. Treatment: 15 Gy SBRT to primary tumor, nephrectomy 4 weeks later. TCRdb's table, derived via immunoSEQ multiplex PCR, lists solely in-frame clones and lacks some. The sample contains approximately 100,000 clones, 75% to 90% of which appear only once. Sample: blood, taken from a patient whose treatment included radiotherapy and nephrectomy. The receptors originated from a man in his fifties with renal cell carcinoma.

The chain uses TRBV6-5 and TRBJ1-1; D ambiguous. CDR1 is MNHEY and CDR2 is SVGAGI in the germline V gene. This CDR3 region has 13 residues. Trimming shortened V by 2 bases and J by 8 bases, and 12 bases separated the two germline ends. This chain's CDR3 is CASSYDRDSEAFF. CDR3 DNA sequence: TGTGCCAGCAGTTACGATAGGGATTCCGAAGCTTTCTTT.

V usage is TRBV18 and J usage is TRBJ2-7; tentative D call: TRBD2 (6 bases). This CDR3 spans 13 amino acids. Germline V CDR1 and CDR2: KGHSH, LQKENI. Trimming pared 4 bases from V and 5 bases from J, leaving 12 bases between. The CDR3 protein is CASSLDAGNEQYF. CDR3 coding DNA: TGTGCCAGCTCACTAGATGCGGGAAACGAGCAGTACTTC. The full variable domain, in which reference TRBV18 and TRBJ2-7 provide the parts outside the CDR3, is NAGVMQNPRHLVRRRGQEARLRCSPMKGHSHVYWYRQLPEEGLKFMVYLQKENIIDESGMPKERFSAEFPKEGPSILRIQQVVRGDSAAYFCASSLDAGNEQYFGPGTRLTVT.

The J gene is TRBJ1-2, the V gene TRBV29-1, with 9 bases fitting TRBD1. V lost 7 bases, J lost 2 bases, and 14 bases stayed unmatched. This CDR3 region has 16 residues. CDR1 SQVTM and CDR2 ANQGSEA come from the germline V gene. CDR3 DNA sequence: TGCAGCGCTGCCTCTCTCCCGGGACAGGGAAACTATGGCTACACCTTC. Amino acid sequence: CSAASLPGQGNYGYTF.

This chain links TRBV5-4 with TRBJ2-3; D unclear. Between the trimmed V and J ends, which lost 5 bases and 0 bases, there was a span of 13 bases. This CDR3 spans 15 amino acids. CDR1 and CDR2 (germline): SGHNT, YYREEE (reference sequence). CDR3 loop: CASSSWSSSTDTQYF. CDR3 DNA: TGTGCCAGCAGTTCATGGAGTTCAAGCACAGATACGCAGTATTTT.

This chain uses TRBV19 with TRBJ2-1; 7 nucleotides agree with TRBD1. CDR1 is LNHDA, CDR2 SQIVND, per germline (reference sequence). The CDR3 has 15 amino acids. V shed 5 bases and J 3 bases; nucleotides not matched to a gene: 7. In DNA form, the CDR3 reads TGTGCCAGTAGTTTGACAGGGACCTTCTACAATGAGCAGTTCTTC. It codes for CASSLTGTFYNEQFF.

A single count supports this clone. The rearrangement links TRBV5-1 to TRBJ2-5; D is unresolved. Germline CDR1 reads SGHRS; CDR2 reads YFSETQ. Trimming removed 4 bases at V and 2 bases at J, with 3 bases between. The CDR3 has 11 residues. The CDR3, as DNA: TGCGCCAGCAGCCTACAAGAGACCCAGTACTTC. This encodes CASSLQETQYF.

The chain has TRBV30 and TRBJ2-1; no clear D. V was trimmed by 1 base and J by 5 bases, leaving 3 bases between them. There are 11 residues in the CDR3. In germline, CDR1 is GTSNPN, CDR2 SVGIG (reference sequence). This CDR3 reads CAWSANNEQFF. The CDR3 nucleotides are TGTGCCTGGAGTGCGAACAATGAGCAGTTCTTC.

The chain joins TRBV6-5 to TRBJ1-3; 7 bases align to TRBD1. CDR3 length equals 14 residues. Germline CDR1 is MNHEY and CDR2 is SVGAGI. The V gene end was trimmed by 4 bases and the J gene end by 3 bases; junction bases not matched to a gene: 3. The CDR3 nucleotides read TGTGCCAGCAGTTTACAGGGGTTTGGAAACACCATATATTTT. Translated: CASSLQGFGNTIYF.

CDR3: CASSSTQGVANYEQYF. As DNA, the CDR3 is TGTGCCAGCAGTTCCACTCAGGGGGTTGCGAACTACGAGCAGTACTTC. J is TRBJ2-7 and V is TRBV6-6, with 7 bases matching TRBD1. The CDR3 runs to 16 residues. Germline-derived CDR1 and CDR2 are MNHNY and SVGAGI (reference sequence). V gave up 4 bases and J gave up 3 bases; unmatched junction bases: 12.

The chain uses TRBV28 and TRBJ2-7; the D gene could be TRBD1 or TRBD2 (5 bases each). This CDR3 comprises 15 residues. The ends were cut back, 5 bases at V and 6 bases at J, with 20 bases in the middle. Germline V gene data show CDR1 as MDHEN and CDR2 as SYDVKM. The DNA for the CDR3 is TGTGCCAGCAGTCTCGGGGTTTCCCCGGGGACCGAGCAGTACTTC. Amino acids: CASSLGVSPGTEQYF.

This clone was seen just once. The chain links TRBV5-3 to TRBJ1-4; D uncertain. TRBV5-3 is an ORF, with its function uncertain. V dropped 1 base and J dropped 8 bases, with 9 bases sitting between them. The CDR3 consists of 13 residues. The CDR3 region has the DNA TGTGCCAGAAGCTTGATCCGATCCGAAAAACTGTTTTTT. Translated: CARSLIRSEKLFF.

The chain links TRBV7-2 to TRBJ1-1; weak D call: TRBD1 (5 bases). The CDR3 length is 14 residues. Germline values: CDR1 SGHTA, CDR2 FQGNSA. V was pared by 3 bases and J by 3 bases, with 11 bases between. CDR3 DNA sequence: TGTGCCAGCAGCTTCATAGGGGACCACACTGAAGCTTTCTTT. This sequence encodes CASSFIGDHTEAFF.

V is TRBV10-3 and J is TRBJ1-2, with D possibly matching TRBD1 (5 bases). Trimming stripped 0 bases from V and 5 bases from J, with 10 bases between. CDR3 length: 14 residues. Germline CDR1 and CDR2: ENHRY and SYGVKD. Here the CDR3 reads CAISESGTEYGYTF. DNA of the CDR3: TGTGCCATCAGTGAGTCCGGGACGGAGTATGGCTACACCTTC.

This clone was counted only a few times. The CDR3: CAAAGQLNTEAFF. The CDR3 DNA reads TGTGCGGCAGCGGGACAGTTGAACACTGAAGCTTTCTTT. The rearrangement joins TRBV6-1 to TRBJ1-1; 7 bases agree with TRBD1. In germline, CDR1 is MNHNS, CDR2 SASEGT. CDR3 length: 13 amino acids.

Here the CDR3 reads CAIRGEAYTDTQYF. In nucleotides, the CDR3 is TGTGCCATCAGGGGAGAGGCCTACACAGATACGCAGTATTTT. The V gene is TRBV10-3, the J gene TRBJ2-3, with a weak D call TRBD2 (5 bases). The V end was cut by 6 bases, the J end by 2 bases, with 12 bases between. Germline loops: CDR1 ENHRY, CDR2 SYGVKD. The CDR3 has 14 amino acids.